Listed below are T cell receptor beta chains from one sample, sequenced in a study of shared clonotypes between healthy human individuals. Method: immunoSEQ multiplex PCR; TCRdb's copy keeps in-frame clones and lacks some. The sample shows about 2.2 million clones, around 93% of them seen only once. The sequenced sample was naive CD8+ T cells from PBMCs. Receptors originate from a man aged 18 to 29 in good health. Some clones in this sample may be carry-over from other donors' samples. Each CDR3 is given with its conserved first and last residue.

v_gene	j_gene	CDR3aa
TRBV27	TRBJ2-7	CASSYGPGGIDEQYF
TRBV5-6	TRBJ2-1	CASSLASSPRDEQFF
TRBV4-3	TRBJ2-4	CASSSDYREGDIQYF
TRBV16	TRBJ2-2	CASSQSSGTGELFF
TRBV29-1	TRBJ1-2	CSVGQGYGYTF
TRBV5-1	TRBJ2-2	CASSLSTAGRYGAGELFF
TRBV13	TRBJ2-7	CASSPMGLADYEQYF
TRBV7-6	TRBJ2-1	CASSTRDGYNEQFF
TRBV4-1	TRBJ2-2	CASSQDVGVVVTGELFF
TRBV28	TRBJ2-5	CASSLGQGLDSGRVKETQYF
TRBV7-6	TRBJ2-3	CASSLFRAPGTDTQYF
TRBV7-9	TRBJ2-7	CASSSRDTGHEQYF
TRBV4-3	TRBJ2-6	CASSQEKGAGANVLTF
TRBV7-9	TRBJ2-1	CASSITSGHFYNEQFF
TRBV7-2	TRBJ2-1	CASSLALMNEQFF
TRBV2	TRBJ2-1	CASRVQRNLYNEQFF
TRBV28	TRBJ2-5	CASSYPSNQETQYF
TRBV4-3	TRBJ2-3	CASSEGLAGVQDTQYF
TRBV7-9	TRBJ2-5	CASSPRRGLGETQYF
TRBV10-3	TRBJ1-1	CAISESGTEAFF